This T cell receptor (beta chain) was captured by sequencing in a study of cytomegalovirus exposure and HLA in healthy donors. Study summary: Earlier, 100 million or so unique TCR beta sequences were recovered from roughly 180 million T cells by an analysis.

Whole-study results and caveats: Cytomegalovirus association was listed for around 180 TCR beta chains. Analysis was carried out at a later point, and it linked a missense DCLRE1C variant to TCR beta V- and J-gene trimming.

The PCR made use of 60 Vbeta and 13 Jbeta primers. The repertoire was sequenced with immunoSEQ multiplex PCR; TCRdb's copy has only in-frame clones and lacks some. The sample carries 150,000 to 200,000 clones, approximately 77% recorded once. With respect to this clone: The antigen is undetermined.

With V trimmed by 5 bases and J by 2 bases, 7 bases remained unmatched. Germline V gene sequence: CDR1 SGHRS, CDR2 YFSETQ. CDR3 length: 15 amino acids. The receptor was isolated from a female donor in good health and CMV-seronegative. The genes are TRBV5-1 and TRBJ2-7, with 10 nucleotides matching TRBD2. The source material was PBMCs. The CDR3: CASSTGSGGTYEQYF. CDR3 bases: TGCGCCAGCAGTACGGGTAGCGGGGGGACCTACGAGCAGTACTTC.